Reported below is one T cell receptor beta chain. Its antigen is undetermined. A much larger clone lies a single base off, so this may be a read error. These data are taken from a study of CD8+CD57+ T cells in acquired aplastic anemia. Both TCR beta VDJ combination and CDR3 sequence profiling were carried out. Genomic DNA was the template for this profiling. One entry per CDR3 protein, called by TCRdb with MiXCR from the reads. The table includes hundreds of thousands of distinct CDR3 sequences, approximately 70% detected once. The CDR3 is made up of 16 amino acids. The study, taken as a whole, reports: Researchers report that 25 to 35 CD8+ CDR3 sequences appeared in both patients and controls.

The chain employs TRBV12-3 or TRBV12-4 and TRBJ1-4; possibly TRBD1 for D (6 bases). This receptor was taken from a human donor in good health, serving as a control. Sequenced material: sorted CD4+, CD8+, or CD8+CD57+ T cells (not recorded which) from PBMCs. Here the CDR3 reads CASSFQGLATNERLFF. The DNA for the CDR3 is TGTGCCAGCAGTTTCCAGGGGCTTGCAACTAATGAAAGACTGTTTTTT.